These 19 T cell receptor beta chains were all obtained from the same sample, sequenced in a study of shared clonotypes between healthy human individuals. Some clones are missing from TCRdb's copy, which holds only in-frame ones; the method was immunoSEQ multiplex PCR. This table holds about 710,000 clones, 60% to 75% found once. Sequencing was carried out using memory CD4+ T cells sorted from blood. Subset of the sample: CD45RA-negative fraction. Receptors originate from a woman in her twenties or thirties in good health.

The CDR3 reads CASSLTRSNQPQHF. DNA for the CDR3: TGTGCCAGCAGCTTAACGCGGAGCAATCAGCCCCAGCATTTT. This sequence joins TRBV7-8 and TRBJ1-5; D uncertain. The CDR3 totals 14 residues. Germline V gives CDR1 SGHVS, CDR2 FQNEAQ. V lost 2 bases and J 1 base, leaving 6 bases between the germline ends.

This clone showed up just once. The chain couples TRBV5-1 to TRBJ1-5; perhaps TRBD1 as D (5 bases). With 7 bases removed from V and 4 bases from J, the gap between germline ends came to 12 bases. CDR3 length: 13 residues. Germline CDR1 reads SGHRS; CDR2 reads YFSETQ. CDR3 nucleotide sequence: TGCGCCAGCTCCGGGGGAGCTAATCAGCCCCAGCATTTT. Translated, it gives CASSGGANQPQHF.

The rearrangement links TRBV28 to TRBJ1-4; 7 nucleotides align to TRBD1. CDR1 and CDR2 (germline): MDHEN, SYDVKM. The CDR3 sequence is 14 residues long. With 6 bases clipped from V and 5 bases from J, the junction kept 6 bases outside the gene matches. The CDR3 sequence is CASSRGGANEKLFF. The CDR3 DNA sequence: TGTGCCAGCAGCCGAGGGGGCGCGAATGAAAAACTGTTTTTT.

J is TRBJ2-7 and V is TRBV29-1, with 10 nucleotides matching TRBD1. The CDR3 is 12 amino acids. V dropped 4 bases and J dropped 3; count of bases not matched to a gene: 0. CDR1 is SQVTM and CDR2 is ANQGSEA in the germline V gene. CDR3 sequence reads: CSVGDRGYEQYF. CDR3 nucleotides: TGCAGCGTTGGGGACAGGGGCTACGAGCAGTACTTC.

This chain joins TRBV6-1 and TRBJ1-2, with TRBD1 as a possible D gene (5 bases). The ends were cut back, 4 bases at V and 4 bases at J, with 19 bases in the middle. This CDR3 contains 16 residues. Germline CDR1 MNHNS, CDR2 SASEGT. The CDR3 bases are TGTGCCAGCAGTGTGGGTCCCGACAGACAGTCCTATGGCTACACCTTC. Its protein product is CASSVGPDRQSYGYTF.

This clone was detected a few times. The chain joins TRBV5-1 to TRBJ2-2, with 8 bases aligning to TRBD1. Germline lookup yields CDR1 SGHRS and CDR2 YFSETQ. V lost 2 bases to trimming and J lost 2 bases; unmatched junction nucleotides: 11. This CDR3 contains 18 residues. The CDR3 DNA reads TGCGCCAGCAGCTTCGGATCAGGGGGCCCCCTTAACACCGGGGAGCTGTTTTTT. It codes for CASSFGSGGPLNTGELFF.

V is TRBV6-4 and J is TRBJ2-1; TRBD2 matches 8 bases. CDR1 MRHNA and CDR2 SNTAGT come from the germline V gene. V lost 6 bases, J lost 0 bases, and 7 bases stayed unmatched. The CDR3 is made up of 16 amino acids. The CDR3 region has the DNA TGTGCCAGCAGAAGAAAAGCGGGAGACTCCTACAATGAGCAGTTCTTC. It is translated as CASRRKAGDSYNEQFF.

The chain uses TRBV6-1 and TRBJ1-1; the D is unclear. CDR1 is MNHNS, CDR2 SASEGT, per germline. The CDR3 has 13 amino acids. V lost 6 bases, J lost 0 bases, and 8 bases lay in between. The CDR3 spells CASSLHVNTEAFF. CDR3 nucleotide sequence: TGTGCCAGCAGCTTACACGTGAACACTGAAGCTTTCTTT.

This chain uses TRBV28 with TRBJ2-1, with 13 nucleotides matching TRBD2. The V gene's germline CDR1 is MDHEN and CDR2 SYDVKM. The length of the CDR3 is 15 residues. V gave up 8 bases and J gave up 8 bases; unmatched junction bases: 9. CDR3 nucleotide sequence: TGTGCCAGCTCAGGACTAGCGGGAGTTTTGTATGAGCAGTTCTTC. Its protein product is CASSGLAGVLYEQFF.

This clone has just a few counts. The chain couples TRBV27 to TRBJ1-4; TRBD1 matches 8 bases. Germline CDR1 and CDR2: MNHEY and SMNVEV (reference sequence). V was clipped by 5 bases and J by 8 bases; unmatched bases: 16. The CDR3 has 17 amino acids. This CDR3 reads CASSPTGARAGGEKLFF. The CDR3 coding sequence is TGTGCCAGCAGTCCGACAGGGGCCAGGGCAGGGGGAGAAAAACTGTTTTTT.

This clone appeared a single time. This sequence joins TRBV6-1 and TRBJ2-2; 9 bases align to TRBD1. Per germline, CDR1 MNHNS and CDR2 SASEGT. The CDR3 totals 14 residues. The V and J ends lost 8 bases and 3 bases, in that order; junction bases with no gene match: 4. CDR3 DNA: TGTGCCAGCGTTGGGACAGGGCACACCGGGGAGCTGTTTTTT. It specifies CASVGTGHTGELFF.

The chain carries TRBV5-4 and TRBJ2-5; TRBD1 matches at 9 bases. The CDR3 consists of 14 residues. Trimming removed 4 bases from V and 4 bases from J; junction bases left unmatched: 5. Germline CDR1 is SGHNT and CDR2 is YYREEE (reference sequence). CDR3: CASSVRTGVETQYF. In nucleotides, the CDR3 is TGTGCCAGCAGCGTACGGACAGGGGTAGAGACCCAGTACTTC.

As for this clone: A much larger clone is a single base away; this may be a read error. The chain is built from TRBV11-2 and TRBJ2-2, with 12 bases that match TRBD2. Germline V lookup: CDR1 SGHAT, CDR2 FQNNGV. CDR3 size: 15 residues. The V and J ends lost 6 bases and 1 base, in that order; junction bases with no gene match: 0. CDR3 in DNA: TGTGCCAGCAGGGGACTAGCGGGGAACACCGGGGAGCTGTTTTTT. It specifies CASRGLAGNTGELFF. Filled out from reference TRBV11-2 and TRBJ2-2, the complete variable domain reads EAGVAQSPRYKIIEKRQSVAFWCNPISGHATLYWYQQILGQGPKLLIQFQNNGVVDDSQLPKDRFSAERLKGVDSTLKIQPAKLEDSAVYLCASRGLAGNTGELFFGEGSRLTVL.

The chain links TRBV7-2 to TRBJ1-6; D possibly corresponds to TRBD1 (5 bases). The CDR3 extends over 15 amino acids. Trimming removed 5 bases from V and 5 bases from J, with 13 bases in between. Germline-derived CDR1 and CDR2 are SGHTA and FQGNSA. This chain's CDR3 is CASSPGREHNSPLHF. CDR3 DNA: TGTGCCAGCAGCCCGGGCAGGGAGCATAATTCACCCCTCCACTTT. Based on the CDR3 plus reference TRBV7-2 and TRBJ1-6, the full variable domain is GAGVSQSPSNKVTEKGKDVELRCDPISGHTALYWYRQSLGQGLEFLIYFQGNSAPDKSGLPSDRFSAERTGGSVSTLTIQRTQQEDSAVYLCASSPGREHNSPLHFGNGTRLTVT.

On this clone: One junction end does not reproduce the germline sequence, and a read error may be involved. The J gene is TRBJ2-2, the V gene TRBV28; 9 nucleotides align to TRBD2. The length of the CDR3 is 15 residues. The germline V gene encodes CDR1 MDHEN and CDR2 SYDVKM. The CDR3 coding sequence is TGTGCCAGCAATTTAGCGGGAGCGAGAACCGGGGAGCTGTTTTTT. This translates into CASNLAGARTGELFF.

The J gene is TRBJ2-1, the V gene TRBV11-2; 7 bases agree with TRBD2. The CDR3 loop spans 13 amino acids. V shed 1 base and J 12 bases; nucleotides not matched to a gene: 6. Germline V gives CDR1 SGHAT, CDR2 FQNNGV. In DNA form, the CDR3 reads TGTGCCAGCAGCTTAGGAGGGCGGGAGCGGCAGTTCTTC. Its translation: CASSLGGRERQFF.

This clone has a single count. This chain joins TRBV11-2 and TRBJ1-1; 11 nucleotides align to TRBD1. Per the germline V gene, CDR1 is SGHAT and CDR2 is FQNNGV. V dropped 6 bases and J dropped 4; count of bases not matched to a gene: 7. The CDR3 is 15 amino acids. CDR3 loop: CASSRGGTGGTEAFF. The CDR3 region has the DNA TGTGCCAGCAGTCGAGGCGGGACAGGGGGCACTGAAGCTTTCTTT.

On this clone: The same CDR3 also results from other DNA sequences found in this sample. The rearrangement links TRBV19 to TRBJ1-1; TRBD1 might be the D (6 bases). This CDR3 has 13 residues. CDR1 is LNHDA and CDR2 is SQIVND in the germline V gene (reference sequence). V dropped 6 bases and J dropped 1 base, with 9 bases sitting between them. The CDR3 protein is CASSRGRNTEAFF. Here the CDR3 DNA reads TGTGCCAGTAGCCGGGGGCGGAACACTGAAGCTTTCTTT.

J is TRBJ2-3 and V is TRBV7-2; D possibly corresponds to TRBD2 (5 bases). CDR1 is SGHTA, CDR2 FQGNSA, per germline. V lost 5 bases, J lost 3 bases, and 12 bases lay in between. The CDR3 is 14 amino acids. CDR3 sequence (DNA): TGTGCCAGCAGCCTCAGTCTAGCAACAGATACGCAGTATTTT. Translation: CASSLSLATDTQYF.